These T cell receptor beta chains were read from a single sample in a study of blood T cell repertoires in COVID-19. Here immunoSEQ multiplex PCR was the method, and the copy in TCRdb shows in-frame clones only, minus some. Of about 80,000 clones detected, approximately 88% appear once; the ten largest clones hold just over 8%. Material for sequencing was peripheral blood. The source of these receptors is a man aged 30 to 45 with acute or convalescent COVID-19. CDR3s include the opening cysteine and the closing phenylalanine or tryptophan. D genes are given only for firm matches. The size of a clone is reported for some rows only, either as once, few or many, or as a class for expanded clones.

>-|-|TRBJ2-4|TRBV2
CASSEALSGAKNIQYF
TGTGCCAGCAGTGAAGCGCTTAGCGGAGCCAAAAACATTCAGTACTTC
>-|-|TRBJ1-2|TRBV6-5
CASSRVGQGYGYTF
TGTGCCAGCTCCCGGGTGGGGCAGGGCTATGGCTACACCTTC
>TRBD1|-|TRBJ1-4|TRBV28
CASRKQGGDEKLFF
TGTGCCAGCAGGAAACAGGGGGGGGATGAAAAACTGTTTTTT
>-|-|TRBJ2-1|TRBV7-8
CASSSNLQGIREQFF
TGTGCCAGCAGCTCGAACCTTCAGGGGATTAGGGAGCAGTTCTTC
>TRBD1|few|TRBJ2-7|TRBV5-6
CASSLQGFSDEQYF
TGTGCCAGCAGCTTACAGGGGTTCTCGGACGAGCAGTACTTC
>-|-|TRBJ1-3|TRBV28
CASSLGAGNTIYF
TGTGCCAGCAGTTTGGGCGCTGGAAACACCATATATTTT
>-|-|TRBJ1-6|TRBV5-1
CASRGQGGSPLHF
TGCGCCAGCAGAGGGCAGGGCGGTTCACCCCTCCACTTT
>-|-|TRBJ2-6|TRBV13
CASSSRDWSSGANVLTF
TGTGCCAGCAGCTCCCGGGACTGGTCCTCCGGGGCCAACGTCCTGACTTTC
>TRBD2|-|TRBJ2-2|TRBV9
CASSASGRAGELFF
TGTGCCAGCAGCGCCAGCGGGAGAGCCGGGGAGCTGTTTTTT
>-|-|TRBJ1-4|TRBV2
CASTDMQVNEKLFF
TGTGCCAGCACCGATATGCAGGTTAATGAAAAACTGTTTTTT
>TRBD1|-|TRBJ2-3|TRBV28
CASSNRQGRTDTQYF
TGTGCCAGCAGTAACAGACAGGGACGCACAGATACGCAGTATTTT
>-|few|TRBJ1-2|TRBV6-2/TRBV6-3
CASSAGVTTSGYTF
TGTGCCAGCAGTGCCGGAGTCACGACGAGCGGCTACACCTTC
>-|-|TRBJ1-2|TRBV9
CASSAFYGYTF
TGTGCCAGCAGCGCCTTCTATGGCTACACCTTC
>-|many|TRBJ2-6|TRBV27
CASSNSVSGANVLTF
TGTGCCAGCAGTAATTCGGTCTCTGGGGCCAACGTCCTGACTTTC
>TRBD1|-|TRBJ2-7|TRBV4-3
CASSQVRQGYEQYF
TGCGCCAGCAGCCAAGTGAGACAGGGTTACGAGCAGTACTTC
>-|-|TRBJ1-6|TRBV28
CASTHRARGRSYNSPLHF
TGTGCCAGCACCCACAGGGCACGGGGCAGGTCCTATAATTCACCCCTCCACTTT
>-|-|TRBJ1-4|TRBV25-1
CASSSAGAGDEKLFF
TGTGCCAGCAGTTCCGCTGGGGCTGGGGATGAAAAACTGTTTTTT
>-|-|TRBJ2-1|TRBV30
CAWNGNGIAGEQFF
TGTGCCTGGAACGGAAACGGGATCGCGGGTGAGCAGTTCTTC
>-|-|TRBJ2-5|TRBV11-2
CASSFTSGTQYF
TGTGCCAGCAGCTTTACTAGTGGGACCCAGTACTTC
>TRBD1|-|TRBJ1-1|TRBV7-2
CASSLEGAGTEAFF
TGTGCCAGCAGCTTGGAGGGGGCGGGGACTGAAGCTTTCTTT
>TRBD1|-|TRBJ2-2|TRBV9
CASSVETGGTGELFF
TGTGCCAGCAGCGTCGAGACAGGGGGCACCGGGGAGCTGTTTTTT
>TRBD1|-|TRBJ2-7|TRBV27
CASRGQGIYYEQYF
TGTGCCAGCAGAGGACAGGGGATTTACTACGAGCAGTACTTC
>TRBD1|once|TRBJ2-3|TRBV3-1/TRBV3-2
CASSPTGTSTDTQYF
TGTGCCAGCAGCCCGACAGGGACGAGCACAGATACGCAGTATTTT
>TRBD1|-|TRBJ1-4|TRBV10-3
CAISETGAEKLFF
TGTGCCATCAGTGAGACAGGGGCTGAAAAACTGTTTTTT
>TRBD2|-|TRBJ2-5|TRBV6-5
CATGPSGRAETQYF
TGTGCAACGGGGCCTAGCGGGAGGGCCGAGACCCAGTACTTC
>-|-|TRBJ2-3|TRBV30
CAWSRVTDTQYF
TGTGCCTGGTCACGAGTCACAGATACGCAGTATTTT
>-|-|TRBJ2-7|TRBV5-5
CASSPGMGVEQYF
TGTGCCAGCAGCCCGGGGATGGGTGTCGAGCAGTACTTC
>TRBD1|-|TRBJ2-1|TRBV6-5
CASSYSGTGVSEQFF
TGTGCCAGCAGTTACTCCGGGACAGGGGTCAGTGAGCAGTTCTTC
>-|-|TRBJ2-7|TRBV6-2/TRBV6-3
CASSPEGTYEQYF
TGTGCCAGCAGTCCAGAGGGAACCTACGAGCAGTACTTC
>-|-|TRBJ2-5|TRBV7-2
CASSHAETQYF
TGTGCCAGCAGCCACGCGGAGACCCAGTACTTC
>TRBD2|-|TRBJ2-3|TRBV5-1
CASSLATSGRGDTQYF
TGCGCCAGCAGCTTGGCTACTAGCGGGAGGGGAGATACGCAGTATTTT
>TRBD1|-|TRBJ1-1|TRBV2
CASSRTGRNTEAFF
TGTGCCAGCAGTAGGACAGGTCGGAACACTGAAGCTTTCTTT
>-|-|TRBJ2-3|TRBV5-1
CASSLGTPSTDTQYF
TGCGCCAGCAGCTTAGGGACTCCTAGCACAGATACGCAGTATTTT
>-|-|TRBJ1-5|TRBV4-1
CASSPSDGRQPQHF
TGCGCCAGCAGCCCCTCGGACGGGAGGCAGCCCCAGCATTTT